Listed here are 28 T cell receptor beta chains from one sample, sequenced in a study of blood T cell repertoires in COVID-19 (dated by TCRdb to the early 2020s). Receptor amplification or capture employed the immunoSEQ multiplex PCR assay. Here the immuneACCESS table is served through TCRdb, limited to in-frame sequences with V and J called. Missing clones are a known gap in these copies; in checked studies unresolved V genes cover under half, and the rest lacks a known reason. Across this sample there are hundreds of thousands of clones, with almost 90% seen only once. Approximately 15% of the sample is held by the ten biggest clonotypes. The sequenced sample was PBMCs or T cells enriched from blood (not recorded which). All receptors come from a woman aged 45-65 years with acute COVID-19.

This clone was recorded once. The rearrangement uses TRBV19 and TRBJ1-2, with a tentative D call TRBD1 (6 bases). Germline-derived CDR1 and CDR2 are LNHDA and SQIVND (reference sequence). This CDR3 is built from 15 residues. Trimming removed 7 bases at V and 2 bases at J, with 17 bases between. CDR3: CASIPRNGQNYGYTF. As DNA, the CDR3 is TGTGCCAGTATCCCCAGGAACGGACAGAACTATGGCTACACCTTC. The whole variable domain, remainder taken from reference TRBV19 and TRBJ1-2, is DGGITQSPKYLFRKEGQNVTLSCEQNLNHDAMYWYRQDPGQGLRLIYYSQIVNDFQKGDIAEGYSVSREKKESFPLTVTSAQKNPTAFYLCASIPRNGQNYGYTFGSGTRLTVV.

The rearrangement links TRBV5-4 to TRBJ2-2; a weak D match, TRBD2 (5 bases). Germline-derived CDR1 and CDR2 are SGHNT and YYREEE (reference sequence). The CDR3 loop spans 15 amino acids. Trimming removed 4 bases from V and 3 bases from J, with 13 bases in between. The DNA for the CDR3 is TGTGCCAGCAGCGGCCCCGGGGTCGACACCGGGGAGCTGTTTTTT. Protein sequence: CASSGPGVDTGELFF.

The chain links TRBV28 to TRBJ2-7; 8 bases align to TRBD2. This CDR3 spans 15 amino acids. The V and J ends lost 6 bases and 3 bases, in that order; junction bases with no gene match: 10. Germline V gene sequence: CDR1 MDHEN, CDR2 SYDVKM. The CDR3 is CASSRFLAGNYEQYF. The CDR3 DNA reads as TGTGCCAGCAGCCGCTTCTTAGCGGGGAACTACGAGCAGTACTTC. Variable domain in full (rest from reference TRBV28 and TRBJ2-7): DVKVTQSSRYLVKRTGEKVFLECVQDMDHENMFWYRQDPGLGLRLIYFSYDVKMKEKGDIPEGYSVSREKKERFSLILESASTNQTSMYLCASSRFLAGNYEQYFGPGTRLTVT.

The chain couples TRBV15 to TRBJ1-6; TRBD1 is a possible D gene (5 bases). Germline V CDR1 and CDR2: LNHNV, YYDKDF (reference sequence). V shed 1 base and J shed 7 bases, with 11 bases lying between them. The CDR3 runs to 15 residues. The CDR3 DNA follows: TGTGCCACCAGCAGAGGTTGGCAGGGCAATTCACCCCTCCACTTT. Translation gives CATSRGWQGNSPLHF.

The rearrangement uses TRBV2 and TRBJ2-7, with 7 bases identical to TRBD1. The CDR3 totals 12 residues. Germline CDR1 and CDR2: SNHLY and FYNNEI. V was clipped by 5 bases and J by 5 bases; unmatched bases: 3. CDR3 nucleotide sequence: TGTGCCAGCAGTAGGACAGGACACGAGCAGTACTTC. This gives the protein CASSRTGHEQYF.

The gene calls are TRBV10-3 and TRBJ2-5; TRBD1 agrees at 9 bases. V lost 3 bases to trimming and J lost 5 bases; unmatched junction nucleotides: 7. This CDR3 spans 15 amino acids. Per the germline V gene, CDR1 is ENHRY and CDR2 is SYGVKD. The CDR3 loop reads CAISDPGQGGETQYF. The CDR3 bases are TGTGCCATCAGTGATCCGGGACAGGGAGGGGAGACCCAGTACTTC.

This clone was detected once. V gene TRBV27 combines with J gene TRBJ2-4, with D possibly being TRBD2 (5 bases). V lost 5 bases and J lost 1, with 12 bases in between. Germline CDR1 and CDR2: MNHEY and SMNVEV (reference sequence). The CDR3 contains 15 residues. CDR3 loop: CASSPGEFAKNIQYF. The CDR3 DNA sequence: TGTGCCAGCAGTCCCGGGGAATTTGCCAAAAACATTCAGTACTTC.

V and J are TRBV6-6 and TRBJ1-6; the match to TRBD1 covers 9 bases. Trimming took 6 bases from V and 8 from J; bases not matched to a gene: 5. The CDR3 extends over 14 amino acids. Germline CDR1 reads MNHNY; CDR2 reads SVGAGI (reference sequence). CDR3 in DNA: TGTGCCAGCAGACCGGGACAGGGCTATTCACCCCTCCACTTT. Its protein is CASRPGQGYSPLHF.

V is TRBV7-2 and J is TRBJ2-1; 7 positions agree with TRBD2. Germline V gives CDR1 SGHTA, CDR2 FQGNSA. The CDR3 has 11 amino acids. Unmatched junction bases numbered 1, after V lost 2 bases and J lost 12 bases. CDR3 in amino acids: CASSLWEGQFF. The CDR3 DNA reads TGTGCCAGCAGCTTATGGGAGGGGCAGTTCTTC.

V usage is TRBV28 and J usage is TRBJ1-2, with 9 positions matching TRBD1. J was trimmed by 3 bases and V by 7 bases; bases with no gene match: 12. Germline loops: CDR1 MDHEN, CDR2 SYDVKM. The CDR3 loop spans 16 amino acids. CDR3 DNA: TGTGCCAGCAATCCCCGAACAGGGGGCGCGTACTATGGCTACACCTTC. This sequence encodes CASNPRTGGAYYGYTF.

The gene calls are TRBV5-1 and TRBJ1-4; the D gene is possibly TRBD1 (5 bases). V was clipped by 2 bases and J by 0 bases, with 8 bases between them. This CDR3 has 15 residues. Germline assignment: CDR1 SGHRS and CDR2 YFSETQ. Here the CDR3 DNA reads TGCGCCAGCAGCTTAGGGGATGCAACTAATGAAAAACTGTTTTTT. It is translated as CASSLGDATNEKLFF.

This sequence joins TRBV25-1 and TRBJ1-2, with D possibly matching TRBD1 (6 bases). The germline gives CDR1 MGHDK, CDR2 SYGVNS. The V and J ends lost 0 bases and 6 bases respectively, with 23 bases between them. The CDR3 has 18 amino acids. CDR3 in DNA: TGTGCCAGCAGTGAATACGGGCAGGGGTCCACCTCAGGGGATGGCTACACCTTC. It codes for CASSEYGQGSTSGDGYTF.

The chain couples TRBV19 to TRBJ1-1; D is undetermined. CDR1 and CDR2 from the germline V gene are LNHDA and SQIVND (reference sequence). Trimming removed 3 bases at V and 0 bases at J, with 5 bases between. The CDR3 covers 13 residues. The CDR3: CASSMAMNTEAFF. CDR3 nucleotide sequence: TGTGCCAGTAGTATGGCCATGAACACTGAAGCTTTCTTT. Drawing the rest from reference TRBV19 and TRBJ1-1, the complete variable domain is DGGITQSPKYLFRKEGQNVTLSCEQNLNHDAMYWYRQDPGQGLRLIYYSQIVNDFQKGDIAEGYSVSREKKESFPLTVTSAQKNPTAFYLCASSMAMNTEAFFGQGTRLTVV.

This rearrangement joins TRBV19 to TRBJ1-1, with D unclear. V lost 7 bases and J 5 bases, leaving 11 bases between the germline ends. The CDR3 spans 12 residues. Germline V gene sequence: CDR1 LNHDA, CDR2 SQIVND (reference sequence). The chain's CDR3 is CASMRGRTEAFF. CDR3 DNA sequence: TGTGCCAGTATGCGGGGTCGAACTGAAGCTTTCTTT.

The rearrangement links TRBV5-1 to TRBJ2-3; TRBD2 might be the D (6 bases). Trimming removed 4 bases from V and 1 base from J, with 10 bases in between. Germline V CDR1 and CDR2: SGHRS, YFSETQ. The CDR3 covers 14 residues. The CDR3: CASSVSSGTDTQYF. The CDR3 DNA reads TGCGCCAGCAGCGTCTCTAGCGGCACAGATACGCAGTATTTT.

V and J are TRBV27 and TRBJ2-7; 7 bases line up with TRBD2. J lost 6 bases, V lost 3 bases, and 17 bases had no gene match. This CDR3 has 17 residues. Germline V gene lookup returns CDR1 MNHEY and CDR2 SMNVEV (reference sequence). The CDR3 spells CASSFGGRGLTRREQYF. The CDR3, as DNA: TGTGCCAGCAGTTTTGGGGGGAGGGGACTAACCCGCCGCGAGCAGTACTTC.

The V and J genes are TRBV7-3 and TRBJ1-6; D is unclear. From germline, CDR1 is SGHTA and CDR2 FQGTGA. The V and J ends lost 2 bases and 9 bases respectively, with 11 bases between them. This CDR3 is 14 amino acids long. CDR3 amino acids: CASSLESIISPLHF. CDR3 DNA sequence: TGTGCCAGCAGCTTAGAGTCCATAATTTCACCCCTCCACTTT.

The chain uses TRBV15 and TRBJ2-4, with 7 bases lining up with TRBD2. The trim removed 1 base at V and 1 base at J, leaving 13 bases unmatched. Germline assignment: CDR1 LNHNV and CDR2 YYDKDF (reference sequence). The CDR3 runs to 19 residues. The CDR3 DNA sequence: TGTGCCACCAGCAGAGGCGTTTTTATCGGGGGGAAGGCCAAAAACATTCAGTACTTC. Translation: CATSRGVFIGGKAKNIQYF.

The chain employs TRBV28 and TRBJ1-2, with 11 bases identical to TRBD1. The V and J ends lost 1 base and 2 bases, in that order; junction bases with no gene match: 6. CDR1 and CDR2 (germline): MDHEN, SYDVKM. CDR3 length equals 17 residues. The CDR3 is CASSLSVGQGVNYGYTF. CDR3 sequence (DNA): TGTGCCAGCAGTTTATCGGTGGGACAGGGGGTAAACTATGGCTACACCTTC.

The V and J genes are TRBV5-4 and TRBJ2-3; D call uncertain. V was shortened by 3 bases and J by 2 bases, with 4 bases between the two germline ends. There are 12 residues in the CDR3. Germline CDR1 and CDR2: SGHNT and YYREEE (reference sequence). CDR3 DNA: TGTGCCAGCAGCTCGGTCACAGATACGCAGTATTTT. Its translation is CASSSVTDTQYF.

This clone was found once. The rearrangement links TRBV28 to TRBJ2-1; possible D gene TRBD1, 5 bases. This CDR3 comprises 15 residues. V lost 6 bases and J 4 bases, leaving 16 bases between the germline ends. Germline CDR1 MDHEN, CDR2 SYDVKM. CDR3 sequence (DNA): TGTGCCAGCAGACCCGAGAAGGGGTCGTACAATGAGCAGTTCTTC. It yields the protein CASRPEKGSYNEQFF.

The chain carries TRBV20-1 and TRBJ1-5; TRBD1 matches 7 bases. The germline gives CDR1 DFQATT, CDR2 SNEGSKA (reference sequence). CDR3 length: 12 amino acids. V lost 3 bases, J lost 12 bases, and 8 bases stayed unmatched. The CDR3 loop is CSASGQADRQHF. The CDR3, as DNA: TGCAGTGCTAGTGGACAGGCAGACCGCCAGCATTTT.

The rearrangement uses TRBV7-6 and TRBJ2-7; a weak D match, TRBD2 (6 bases). In germline, CDR1 is SGHVS, CDR2 FNYEAQ. This CDR3 is 14 amino acids long. The V end was cut by 7 bases, the J end by 6 bases, with 19 bases between. CDR3 loop: CASTLGGAVSEQYF. CDR3 sequence (DNA): TGTGCCAGCACCCTCGGGGGAGCCGTCAGCGAGCAGTACTTC.

The chain joins TRBV18 to TRBJ2-7; a possible D gene is TRBD1 (5 bases). This CDR3 comprises 15 residues. Germline V gene sequence: CDR1 KGHSH, CDR2 LQKENI. With 0 bases removed from V and 3 bases from J, the gap between germline ends came to 12 bases. CDR3 nucleotide sequence: TGTGCCAGCTCACCACCGGGCAGGGAATTCTACGAGCAGTACTTC. This gives the protein CASSPPGREFYEQYF. The complete variable domain, with remaining parts taken from reference TRBV18 and TRBJ2-7, reads NAGVMQNPRHLVRRRGQEARLRCSPMKGHSHVYWYRQLPEEGLKFMVYLQKENIIDESGMPKERFSAEFPKEGPSILRIQQVVRGDSAAYFCASSPPGREFYEQYFGPGTRLTVT.

The rearrangement joins TRBV29-1 to TRBJ2-5; 11 bases fit TRBD1. Germline lookup yields CDR1 SQVTM and CDR2 ANQGSEA. The CDR3 contains 14 residues. With V trimmed by 8 bases and J by 6 bases, 11 bases remained unmatched. This CDR3 is CSYRRTGGAKTQYF. CDR3 bases: TGCAGCTACCGACGGACAGGGGGCGCGAAGACCCAGTACTTC.

The chain recombines TRBV30 with TRBJ2-4; D perhaps matches TRBD2 (6 bases). Germline V gene sequence: CDR1 GTSNPN, CDR2 SVGIG (reference sequence). Trimming pared 4 bases from V and 0 bases from J, leaving 10 bases between. This CDR3 has 14 amino acids. CDR3 protein: CAWNGRLAKNIQYF. DNA of the CDR3: TGTGCCTGGAACGGGAGATTAGCCAAAAACATTCAGTACTTC.

The DNA for the CDR3 is TGCGCCGAGCGGGAGGAATTCTGGTTCTATGGCTACACCTTC. Translation: CAEREEFWFYGYTF. The chain couples TRBV23-1 to TRBJ1-2; D uncertain. TRBV23-1 is placed among ORFs of uncertain function. V lost 11 bases and J 4 bases, leaving 20 bases between the germline ends. The CDR3 totals 14 residues.

This chain joins TRBV18 and TRBJ2-5, with D possibly being TRBD2 (5 bases). V lost 4 bases and J 9 bases, leaving 24 bases between the germline ends. The CDR3 extends over 16 amino acids. CDR1 KGHSH and CDR2 LQKENI come from the germline V gene. As DNA, the CDR3 is TGTGCCAGCTCACTGAGGATCTCGGGTGGTCCCGGGGCCCAGTACTTC. Translating gives CASSLRISGGPGAQYF. Combining the CDR3 with reference TRBV18 and TRBJ2-5 gives the whole variable domain NAGVMQNPRHLVRRRGQEARLRCSPMKGHSHVYWYRQLPEEGLKFMVYLQKENIIDESGMPKERFSAEFPKEGPSILRIQQVVRGDSAAYFCASSLRISGGPGAQYFGPGTRLLVL.